These T cell receptor beta chains were read from a single sample in a study of T-cell reconstitution after alpha-beta-depleted transplantation in children. TCRdb re-analysed the PCR reads in MiXCR, keeping a single row per CDR3 protein. Here the sample spans about 900,000 distinct CDR3 sequences, about 26% being singletons. The specimen was PBMCs, mostly from graft donor cells, collected 360 days after TCRalphabeta/CD19-depleted stem cell transplant. The receptors come from a boy under two years old who had a stem cell transplant for SCID, so the T cells may come from the graft donor. Both conserved end residues are part of each CDR3. The order of the fields is V gene, J gene, clone size, D gene, CDR3 protein, CDR3 DNA. The D gene is left open where the match is weak. Size is stated for part of the rows, as once, few or many counts, or as a class when the clone is expanded.

TRBV20-1	TRBJ2-3	.	TRBD2	CSARKASGGLSTDTQYF	TGCAGTGCTAGAAAGGCTAGCGGGGGCCTTAGCACAGATACGCAGTATTTT
TRBV15	TRBJ2-4	.	.	CATSRDLLASAKNIQYF	TGTGCCACCAGCAGAGATTTGTTGGCTTCGGCCAAAAACATTCAGTACTTC
TRBV2	TRBJ2-1	.	.	CATRIKDLRGNEQFF	TGTGCCACCCGCATCAAAGACCTACGCGGCAATGAGCAGTTCTTC
TRBV4-1	TRBJ2-3	.	.	CASSHARSIYSTDTQYF	TGCGCCAGCAGCCACGCGAGGAGTATCTATAGCACAGATACGCAGTATTTT
TRBV2	TRBJ2-7	few	TRBD1	CASSDTRGRHEQYF	TGTGCCAGCAGTGATACCAGGGGGCGGCACGAGCAGTACTTC
TRBV9	TRBJ2-5	.	.	CASSPSTGTQETQYF	TGTGCCAGCAGCCCATCAACCGGGACACAAGAGACCCAGTACTTC
TRBV3-1	TRBJ2-5	.	TRBD2	CASSQDVLAGGPRHSQETQYF	TGTGCCAGCAGCCAAGATGTACTTGCGGGGGGCCCAAGACACTCACAAGAGACCCAGTACTTC
TRBV25-1	TRBJ1-1	few	TRBD1	CASSVLPGTDAFF	TGTGCCAGCAGTGTCCTCCCCGGGACAGATGCTTTCTTT
TRBV6-5	TRBJ2-3	.	.	CASSWVKGGTDTQYF	TGTGCCAGCAGTTGGGTTAAAGGGGGCACAGATACGCAGTATTTT
TRBV5-1	TRBJ2-2	few	TRBD2	CASSPPPLAGGVGELFF	TGCGCCAGCAGCCCCCCTCCGCTAGCGGGGGGGGTTGGGGAGCTGTTTTTT
TRBV6-5	TRBJ2-7	few	.	CASSLGRTGGYYEQYF	TGTGCCAGCAGTTTGGGAAGGACCGGGGGTTATTACGAGCAGTACTTC
TRBV5-1	TRBJ2-1	.	.	CASSSPWGLNEQFF	TGCGCCAGCAGCTCCCCGTGGGGGCTAAATGAGCAGTTCTTC
TRBV9	TRBJ2-7	.	.	CASSVSTGDYEQYF	TGTGCCAGCAGCGTATCGACAGGAGATTACGAGCAGTACTTC
TRBV20-1	TRBJ2-1	.	TRBD1	CSAEGSGQGQYNEQFF	TGCAGTGCGGAGGGGTCAGGACAGGGCCAATACAATGAGCAGTTCTTC
TRBV7-9	TRBJ2-1	few	.	CASSLGVGQVHF	TGTGCCAGCAGCTTGGGTGTCGGACAAGTCCACTTC
TRBV12-3/TRBV12-4	TRBJ1-5	.	TRBD1	CASSLGDRGLLGQPQHF	TGTGCCAGCAGTTTAGGGGACAGGGGGCTTCTGGGCCAGCCCCAGCATTTT
TRBV5-1	TRBJ1-1	.	.	CASSLRTGGMNTEAFF	TGCGCCAGCAGCCTTCGGACGGGGGGGATGAACACTGAAGCTTTCTTT
TRBV9	TRBJ2-1	few	.	CASSYGSSSYNEQFF	TGTGCCAGCAGCTATGGGTCTAGCTCCTACAATGAGCAGTTCTTC
TRBV12-3/TRBV12-4	TRBJ2-2	many	.	CASRSSGDGELFF	TGTGCCAGCAGGTCCTCAGGGGACGGGGAGCTGTTTTTT
TRBV28	TRBJ2-4	.	.	CASSWFRKNIQYF	TGTGCCAGCAGTTGGTTTCGCAAAAACATTCAGTACTTC
TRBV6-1	TRBJ1-2	.	.	CASSPTYGRNYGYTF	TGTGCCAGCAGTCCAACGTATGGGCGTAACTATGGCTACACCTTC
TRBV10-2	TRBJ1-1	.	TRBD1	CASRLNRGANTEAFF	TGCGCCAGCAGATTGAACAGGGGGGCGAACACTGAAGCTTTCTTT
TRBV7-2	TRBJ2-1	.	.	CASSLLVSSYNEQFF	TGTGCCAGCAGCTTACTAGTAAGTTCCTACAATGAGCAGTTCTTC
TRBV28	TRBJ1-1	.	.	CASSLWRGWPEAFF	TGTGCCAGCAGTTTATGGAGGGGGTGGCCTGAAGCTTTCTTT
TRBV20-1	TRBJ2-5	few	.	CSAGGPGQETQYF	TGCAGTGCTGGGGGGCCGGGGCAAGAGACCCAGTACTTC
TRBV4-1	TRBJ2-7	.	.	CASSQDVRTHSYEQYF	TGCGCCAGCAGCCAAGACGTCCGGACCCATTCCTACGAGCAGTACTTC
TRBV10-3	TRBJ2-3	many	.	CAISESGRTDTQYF	TGTGCCATCAGTGAGTCAGGCCGCACAGATACGCAGTATTTT
TRBV7-9	TRBJ2-1	.	.	CASSRRRPGDEQFF	TGTGCCAGCAGCAGGAGGAGGCCCGGCGATGAGCAGTTCTTC
TRBV29-1	TRBJ2-5	.	.	CSVGRSQETQYF	TGCAGCGTTGGCAGGAGCCAAGAGACCCAGTACTTC
TRBV7-6	TRBJ2-2	once	.	CASSDGGLRAGELFF	TGTGCCAGCAGCGACGGGGGGCTGAGGGCCGGGGAGCTGTTTTTT
TRBV5-6	TRBJ2-1	.	.	CASSLGRAYNEQFF	TGTGCCAGCAGCTTGGGCAGGGCTTACAATGAGCAGTTCTTC
TRBV5-1	TRBJ1-2	.	.	CASSAGTADFYGYTF	TGCGCCAGCAGCGCCGGGACGGCTGACTTCTATGGCTACACCTTC
TRBV9	TRBJ2-1	.	TRBD2	CASSVRTSGGSYNEQFF	TGTGCCAGCAGCGTACGGACTAGCGGGGGATCCTACAATGAGCAGTTCTTC
TRBV20-1	TRBJ2-1	.	.	CCACPAGFNNEQFF	TGCTGTGCCTGCCCTGCGGGGTTCAACAATGAGCAGTTCTTC
TRBV6-1	TRBJ2-1	few	.	CASRGEGGTYNEQFF	TGTGCCAGCAGGGGAGAGGGGGGTACCTACAATGAGCAGTTCTTC
TRBV7-9	TRBJ1-2	few	.	CASSITGTSDGYTF	TGTGCCAGCAGCATTACTGGCACATCGGATGGCTACACCTTC
TRBV4-1	TRBJ2-2	few	.	CASSQGAGTNTGELFF	TGCGCCAGCAGCCAAGGGGCAGGTACGAACACCGGGGAGCTGTTTTTT
TRBV20-1	TRBJ1-2	few	.	CSARDMGPNYGYTF	TGCAGTGCTAGAGATATGGGGCCAAACTATGGCTACACCTTC
TRBV24-1	TRBJ2-5	.	TRBD1	CATSGPGQGKTQYF	TGTGCCACCAGTGGACCGGGACAGGGCAAGACCCAGTACTTC
TRBV7-9	TRBJ2-1	few	.	CASSLEVGAGWLF	TGTGCCAGCAGCTTAGAAGTTGGGGCAGGCTGGCTCTTC
TRBV9	TRBJ2-4	few	.	CASSDQGAKNIQYF	TGTGCCAGCAGCGACCAGGGGGCCAAAAACATTCAGTACTTC
TRBV20-1	TRBJ1-2	.	.	CSAYVGNYGYTF	TGCAGTGCCTACGTTGGGAACTATGGCTACACCTTC
TRBV5-1	TRBJ1-2	.	.	CASSHTVNYGYTF	TGCGCCAGCAGCCATACAGTTAACTATGGCTACACCTTC
TRBV5-1	TRBJ1-2	.	TRBD1	CASSSDRGRNGYTF	TGCGCCAGCAGCTCGGACAGGGGAAGGAACGGCTACACCTTC
TRBV15	TRBJ1-1	.	.	CATSSSCTEAFF	TGTGCCACCAGCAGCTCGTGCACTGAAGCTTTCTTT
TRBV5-1	TRBJ2-5	.	.	CASSLDGRSQETQYF	TGCGCCAGCAGCTTGGACGGCCGATCCCAAGAGACCCAGTACTTC
TRBV6-5	TRBJ2-3	many	.	CASSYIRRGGQGATQYF	TGTGCCAGCAGTTACATACGGCGGGGGGGACAGGGAGCTACGCAGTATTTT
TRBV6-1	TRBJ1-1	.	.	CASSDGVYTPAFF	TGTGCCAGCAGCGACGGGGTATATACACCAGCTTTCTTT
TRBV7-2	TRBJ2-4	many	.	CASSLAGKNIQYF	TGTGCCAGCAGTTTGGCAGGGAAAAACATTCAGTACTTC
TRBV6-1	TRBJ2-1	few	TRBD2	CASSALAGGQDEQFF	TGTGCCAGCAGCGCACTAGCGGGGGGGCAGGATGAGCAGTTCTTC
TRBV20-1	TRBJ1-6	.	.	CSARERNSPLHF	TGCAGTGCTAGAGAAAGGAATTCACCCCTCCACTTT
TRBV12-3/TRBV12-4	TRBJ2-4	.	.	CASTGRTVNIQYF	TGTGCCAGCACCGGACGGACGGTGAACATTCAGTACTTC
TRBV10-3	TRBJ2-5	.	TRBD2	CAISARASGAQKTQYF	TGTGCCATCAGTGCTCGGGCTAGCGGGGCCCAAAAGACCCAGTACTTC